This entry is about one T cell receptor beta chain. Its target is not known. The length of the CDR3 is 15 residues. Deletions cut 6 bases from V and 3 bases from J, with 18 bases between. Germline CDR1 reads SNHLY; CDR2 reads FYNNEI. The sample originates from a study of CD8+ T cells in alopecia areata. Study-wide points: It was lesional scalp, especially alopecia totalis/universalis, that showed higher clonality than normal scalp.

Specimens obtained from alopecia areata patients comprised lesional scalp punch biopsies and peripheral blood. A FACSAria was used to sort CD4+ and CD8+ T cells. These cells came from PBMCs. Extraction and reverse transcription of RNA yielded cDNA as the sequencing template. Profiling relied on immunoSEQ multiplex PCR, and the TCRdb table lists in-frame clones only, not all of them. The sample shows about 82,000 clones, about 53% of them seen only once. This TCR derives from a human donor with alopecia areata. Source material: NKG2D-high CD8+ T cells sorted from blood. V gene TRBV2 combines with J gene TRBJ2-7; D is perhaps TRBD1 or TRBD2 (7 bases each). CDR3 residues: CASRVDREGVYEQYF. The CDR3 nucleotides are TGTGCCAGCAGAGTAGACAGGGAGGGCGTCTACGAGCAGTACTTC. The full variable domain, completed using reference TRBV2 and TRBJ2-7, is EPEVTQTPSHQVTQMGQEVILRCVPISNHLYFYWYRQILGQKVEFLVSFYNNEISEKSEIFDDQFSVERPDGSNFTLKIRSTKLEDSAMYFCASRVDREGVYEQYFGPGTRLTVT.